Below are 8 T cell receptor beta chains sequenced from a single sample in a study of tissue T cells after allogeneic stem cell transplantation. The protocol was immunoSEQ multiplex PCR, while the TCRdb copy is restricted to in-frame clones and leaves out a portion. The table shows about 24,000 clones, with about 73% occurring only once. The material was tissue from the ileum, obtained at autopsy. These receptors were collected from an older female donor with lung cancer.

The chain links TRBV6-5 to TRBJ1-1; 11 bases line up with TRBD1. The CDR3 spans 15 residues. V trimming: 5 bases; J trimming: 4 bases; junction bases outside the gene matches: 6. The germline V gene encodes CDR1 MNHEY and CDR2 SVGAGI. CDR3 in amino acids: CASSKRTGGVTEAFF. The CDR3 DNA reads TGTGCCAGCAGTAAACGGACAGGGGGCGTCACTGAAGCTTTCTTT.

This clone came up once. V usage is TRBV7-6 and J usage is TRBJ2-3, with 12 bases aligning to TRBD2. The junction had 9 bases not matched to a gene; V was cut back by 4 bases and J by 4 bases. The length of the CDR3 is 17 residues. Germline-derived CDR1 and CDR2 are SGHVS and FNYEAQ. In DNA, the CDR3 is TGTGCCAGCAGCTCGACTAGCGGGGGTGAGGGGGCAGATACGCAGTATTTT. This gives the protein CASSSTSGGEGADTQYF.

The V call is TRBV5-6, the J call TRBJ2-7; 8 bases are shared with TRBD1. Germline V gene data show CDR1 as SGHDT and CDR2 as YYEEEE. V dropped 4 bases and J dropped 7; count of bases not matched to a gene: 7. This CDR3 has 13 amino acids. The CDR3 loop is CASSVGRTGEQYF. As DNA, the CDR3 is TGTGCCAGCAGCGTAGGGCGGACAGGGGAGCAGTACTTC.

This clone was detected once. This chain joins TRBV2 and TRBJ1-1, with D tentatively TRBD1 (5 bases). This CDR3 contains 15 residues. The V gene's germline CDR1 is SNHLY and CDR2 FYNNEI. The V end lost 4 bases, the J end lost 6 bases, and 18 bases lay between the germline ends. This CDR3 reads CASSGNRWRGAEAFF. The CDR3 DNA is TGTGCCAGCAGTGGCAACAGGTGGAGGGGCGCTGAAGCTTTCTTT.

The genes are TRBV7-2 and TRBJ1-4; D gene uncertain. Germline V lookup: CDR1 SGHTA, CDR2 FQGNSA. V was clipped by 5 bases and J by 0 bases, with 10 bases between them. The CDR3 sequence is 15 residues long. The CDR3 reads CASSLRQATNEKLFF. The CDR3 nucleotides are TGTGCCAGCAGCCTTCGTCAGGCAACTAATGAAAAACTGTTTTTT.

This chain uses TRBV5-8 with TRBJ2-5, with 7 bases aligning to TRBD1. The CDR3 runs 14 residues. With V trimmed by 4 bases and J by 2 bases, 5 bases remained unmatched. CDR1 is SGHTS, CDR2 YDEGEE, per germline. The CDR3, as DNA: TGTGCCAGCAGCCCTCAGGGACAGCAAGAGACCCAGTACTTC. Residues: CASSPQGQQETQYF. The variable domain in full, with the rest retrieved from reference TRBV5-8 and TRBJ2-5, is EAGVTQSPTHLIKTRGQQATLRCSPISGHTSVYWYQQALGLGLQFLLWYDEGEERNRGNFPPRFSGRQFPNYSSELNVNALELEDSALYLCASSPQGQQETQYFGPGTRLLVL.

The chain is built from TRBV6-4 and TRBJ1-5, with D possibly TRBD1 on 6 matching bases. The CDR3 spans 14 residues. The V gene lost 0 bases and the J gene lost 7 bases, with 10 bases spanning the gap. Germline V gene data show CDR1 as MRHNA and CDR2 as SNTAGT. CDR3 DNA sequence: TGTGCCAGCAGTGACTCTGTAGGGGGGCAGCCCCAGCATTTT. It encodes CASSDSVGGQPQHF.

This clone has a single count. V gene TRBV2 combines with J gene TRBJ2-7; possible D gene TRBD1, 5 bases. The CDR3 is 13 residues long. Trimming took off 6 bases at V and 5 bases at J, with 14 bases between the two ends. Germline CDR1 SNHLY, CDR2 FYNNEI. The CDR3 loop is CASSPKQDHEQYF. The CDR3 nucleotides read TGTGCCAGCAGCCCTAAACAGGACCACGAGCAGTACTTC.